The 24 T cell receptor beta chains below were found in one sample sequenced in a study of blood T cells in healthy people across ages. With a J-beta primer mix and a sample-barcoded 5' primer, a second PCR ran about 6 to 11 cycles. TCRdb itself ran the 5' RACE reads through MiXCR, one entry per CDR3 protein. This sample carries 650,000 to 1,000,000 distinct CDR3 sequences, about 46% of them seen once, and the ten largest clones take 15% to 20%. The sequenced sample was blood. The receptors were gathered from a man at least 80 years old in good health.

The chain employs TRBV20-1 and TRBJ1-1; 7 positions match TRBD1. This CDR3 comprises 13 residues. CDR1 and CDR2 from the germline V gene are DFQATT and SNEGSKA (reference sequence). Trimming cost V 2 bases and J 6 bases; bases outside gene matches: 6. The CDR3 here is CSARNRGFPEAFF. Here the CDR3 DNA reads TGCAGTGCTAGAAACAGGGGCTTCCCTGAAGCTTTCTTT.

This clonotype has only a few counts. The CDR3: CASSSQGLAGGGSYNEQYF. CDR3 nucleotides: TGTGCCAGCAGTTCCCAGGGACTAGCGGGAGGAGGGTCCTACAATGAGCAGTACTTC. The chain links TRBV28 to TRBJ2-1; 15 nucleotides line up with TRBD2. The J call is in doubt because the DNA end fits TRBJ2-7 better. Germline V gene sequence: CDR1 MDHEN, CDR2 SYDVKM. The CDR3 totals 19 residues.

For this clonotype: One end of the junction does not line up with germline, which may come from a read error. This chain joins TRBV5-1 and TRBJ2-6, with D perhaps TRBD1 (5 bases). This CDR3 has 15 residues. CDR1 is SGHRS and CDR2 is YFSETQ in the germline V gene. The CDR3 DNA follows: TGCGCCAGCAGCTTGAGACTCTCTGGGGCCAACGTCCTGCCTTTC. Amino acid sequence: CASSLRLSGANVLPF. Supplemented by reference TRBV5-1 and TRBJ2-6, the full variable domain reads KAGVTQTPRYLIKTRGQQVTLSCSPISGHRSVSWYQQTPGQGLQFLFEYFSETQRNKGNFPGRFSGRQFSNSRSEMNVSTLELGDSALYLCASSLRLSGANVLPFGAGSRLTVL.

The chain carries TRBV9 and TRBJ2-5, with 8 bases aligning to TRBD2. The V gene's germline CDR1 is SGDLS and CDR2 YYNGEE. With V trimmed by 0 bases and J by 5 bases, 9 bases remained unmatched. This CDR3 is 16 amino acids long. CDR3 region: CASSVGNGRAWETQYF. CDR3 bases: TGTGCCAGCAGCGTAGGGAACGGGAGGGCCTGGGAGACCCAGTACTTC. The whole variable domain, remainder taken from reference TRBV9 and TRBJ2-5, is DSGVTQTPKHLITATGQRVTLRCSPRSGDLSVYWYQQSLDQGLQFLIQYYNGEERAKGNILERFSAQQFPDLHSELNLSSLELGDSALYFCASSVGNGRAWETQYFGPGTRLLVL.

The table lists this clonotype with many counts. This chain joins TRBV7-2 and TRBJ2-1; TRBD1 agrees at 10 bases. The V segment lost 2 bases and the J segment 4 bases; nucleotides outside the gene matches: 2. This CDR3 has 15 residues. The germline gives CDR1 SGHTA, CDR2 FQGNSA. Here the CDR3 DNA reads TGTGCCAGCAGCTTACCGGGACAGGGGTACAATGAGCAGTTCTTC. It yields the protein CASSLPGQGYNEQFF.

This chain links TRBV27 with TRBJ2-5, with D tentatively TRBD2 (7 bases). Germline assignment: CDR1 MNHEY and CDR2 SMNVEV (reference sequence). Trimming stripped 3 bases from V and 11 bases from J, with 25 bases between. The CDR3 covers 16 residues. The CDR3 is CASSFPPGGGANEQYF. The CDR3 DNA reads as TGTGCCAGCAGTTTCCCCCCCGGAGGGGGGGCAAATGAGCAGTACTTC.

This clonotype was observed at least ten times. The chain combines TRBV3-1 with TRBJ2-7; D might be TRBD1 (5 bases). The CDR3 contains 13 residues. Trimming stripped 6 bases from V and 2 bases from J, with 11 bases between. Germline CDR1 reads LGHDT; CDR2 reads YNNKEL (reference sequence). This chain's CDR3 is CASSLGETYEQYF. Here the CDR3 DNA reads TGTGCCAGCAGTTTAGGGGAAACCTACGAGCAGTACTTC.

V usage is TRBV12-3 or TRBV12-4 and J usage is TRBJ2-7; D ambiguous. There are 13 residues in the CDR3. The V gene lost 5 bases and the J gene lost 6 bases, with 14 bases spanning the gap. The CDR3 DNA sequence: TGTGCCAGCAGTCTCCTCTCCCTCAGCGAGCAGTACTTC. The encoded protein is CASSLLSLSEQYF.

This chain links TRBV2 with TRBJ1-6; weak D call: TRBD1 (6 bases). Germline assignment: CDR1 SNHLY and CDR2 FYNNEI. V gave up 8 bases and J gave up 7 bases, with 12 bases separating them. The CDR3 extends over 13 amino acids. This chain's CDR3 is CASAGQSNSPLHF. CDR3 nucleotide sequence: TGTGCCAGCGCAGGACAGAGCAATTCACCCCTCCACTTT.

CDR3 DNA: TGTGCCAGCAGCTTAGAGCCAGGGGGCTACGAGCAGTACTTC. It yields the protein CASSLEPGGYEQYF. J is TRBJ2-7 and V is TRBV11-2; TRBD1 agrees at 7 bases. The CDR3 is made up of 14 amino acids. Germline V gene data show CDR1 as SGHAT and CDR2 as FQNNGV. Trimming took 0 bases from V and 3 from J; bases not matched to a gene: 2.

This clonotype was seen more than once but under ten times. The chain uses TRBV28 and TRBJ2-7, with 9 nucleotides matching TRBD1. V lost 6 bases and J lost 10; bases outside the gene matches: 16. CDR1 and CDR2 (germline): MDHEN, SYDVKM. The CDR3 spans 15 residues. CDR3 in amino acids: CASSQARGDRAKQYF. CDR3 bases: TGTGCCAGCAGCCAAGCCAGGGGGGACAGGGCGAAACAGTACTTC.

Points on this clonotype: Possible read error: a much larger clone is one base away. The rearrangement joins TRBV12-3 or TRBV12-4 to TRBJ2-5; D gene uncertain. CDR3 length: 11 amino acids. V gave up 8 bases and J gave up 11 bases, with 15 bases separating them. The CDR3 bases are TGTGCCAGCGGCAGTCCTGGTGAGCAGTACTTC. This translates into CASGSPGEQYF.

In its sample, this clonotype was seen a few times. The chain couples TRBV24-1 to TRBJ2-1, with a weak D call TRBD1 (5 bases). Germline CDR1 reads KGHDR; CDR2 reads SFDVKD. This CDR3 is built from 15 residues. V lost 6 bases, J lost 8 bases, and 19 bases lay in between. The CDR3, as DNA: TGTGCCACCAGTAGAGGAACAGGCCAGTGGGATGAGCAGTTCTTC. Its translation is CATSRGTGQWDEQFF.

This chain links TRBV10-3 with TRBJ2-3; possible D gene TRBD2, 6 bases. The CDR3 has 13 residues. V lost 7 bases and J lost 5, with 13 bases in between. Per germline, CDR1 ENHRY and CDR2 SYGVKD. CDR3 amino acids: CAITPGVRDTQYF. The CDR3, as DNA: TGTGCCATCACCCCGGGAGTTAGAGATACGCAGTATTTT.

This clonotype occurred a few times. The rearrangement joins TRBV12-3 or TRBV12-4 to TRBJ2-1; 11 bases are shared with TRBD2. Unmatched junction bases numbered 2, after V lost 6 bases and J lost 10 bases. CDR3 length equals 12 residues. CDR3 protein: CASRTSGIEQFF. The CDR3 DNA sequence: TGTGCCAGCAGGACTAGCGGGATCGAGCAGTTCTTC.

The chain joins TRBV7-9 to TRBJ1-2; the D is unclear. The CDR3 totals 11 residues. The germline V and J ends were trimmed by 4 bases and 13 bases, with 13 bases remaining between them. In germline, CDR1 is SEHNR, CDR2 FQNEAQ (reference sequence). The CDR3 here is CASSSGWLGTF. The CDR3, as DNA: TGTGCCAGCAGCTCGGGATGGCTTGGCACCTTC.

Remarks on this clonotype: One junction end does not reproduce the germline sequence, and a read error may be involved. This chain links TRBV6-1 with TRBJ2-3; maybe TRBD2 (6 bases). Germline V gene sequence: CDR1 MNHNS, CDR2 SASEGT. The CDR3 has 15 amino acids. As DNA, the CDR3 is TGTGTATTAGCGGAAGAGGGTAATATCGCAGATACGCGGTATTTT. Protein product: CVLAEEGNIADTRYF.

The J gene is TRBJ2-3, the V gene TRBV7-9; D uncertain. The CDR3 has 14 amino acids. V was shortened by 6 bases and J by 0 bases, with 10 bases between the two germline ends. Per the germline V gene, CDR1 is SEHNR and CDR2 is FQNEAQ (reference sequence). The CDR3 region is CASRLPGSTDTQYF. CDR3 nucleotide sequence: TGTGCCAGCAGGTTACCCGGTAGCACAGATACGCAGTATTTT.

The rearrangement links TRBV6-5 to TRBJ1-5; D is ambiguous. Germline CDR1 is MNHEY and CDR2 is SVGAGI. Trimming shortened V by 6 bases and J by 3 bases, and 15 bases separated the two germline ends. CDR3 length: 15 residues. The CDR3 loop reads CASSSRSPINQPQHF. The CDR3 nucleotides read TGTGCCAGCAGCTCCAGGTCCCCCATCAATCAGCCCCAGCATTTT.

The chain couples TRBV24-1 to TRBJ2-3; 7 bases are shared with TRBD2. This CDR3 has 12 amino acids. The ends lost 4 bases at V and 11 bases at J; junction bases unmatched: 5. Germline-derived CDR1 and CDR2 are KGHDR and SFDVKD. For the CDR3, the DNA is TGTGCCACCAGTGAGGGCGGGAGAGTGCAGTATTTT. Translating gives CATSEGGRVQYF.

The sample holds a few counts of this clonotype. V usage is TRBV6-2 or TRBV6-3 and J usage is TRBJ2-7; D is ambiguous. In germline, CDR1 is MNHEY, CDR2 SVGEGT. Trimming removed 0 bases at V and 4 bases at J, with 10 bases between. This CDR3 spans 14 amino acids. The DNA of the CDR3 is TGTGCCAGCAGTTACTCCAGATCGAATTACGAGCAGTACTTC. Its protein is CASSYSRSNYEQYF.

This clonotype showed up many times. The chain couples TRBV4-2 to TRBJ2-3, with D possibly being TRBD2 (6 bases). CDR1 is LGHNA, CDR2 YNFKEQ, per germline. CDR3 length: 18 residues. V lost 0 bases and J lost 3, with 19 bases in between. CDR3 sequence reads: CASSQDPWKGGGTDTQYF. The CDR3 DNA is TGTGCCAGCAGCCAAGACCCGTGGAAGGGAGGTGGGACAGATACGCAGTATTTT.

A few counts support this clonotype. The gene calls are TRBV2 and TRBJ2-1; 9 bases line up with TRBD1. The germline V gene encodes CDR1 SNHLY and CDR2 FYNNEI. V was pared by 2 bases and J by 7 bases, with 9 bases of the junction left unmatched. The CDR3 loop spans 16 amino acids. CDR3 DNA: TGTGCCAGCAGTGAAACGAGACAGGGGGTTCGGAATGAGCAGTTCTTC. This encodes CASSETRQGVRNEQFF.

J is TRBJ1-5 and V is TRBV20-1; D perhaps matches TRBD1 (6 bases). Germline V gene lookup returns CDR1 DFQATT and CDR2 SNEGSKA (reference sequence). This CDR3 spans 14 amino acids. V lost 3 bases and J 2 bases, leaving 11 bases between the germline ends. The CDR3 loop is CSASGYRGNQPQHF. As DNA, the CDR3 is TGCAGTGCTAGCGGGTACAGGGGCAATCAGCCCCAGCATTTT.